This T cell receptor (beta chain) was recorded in a study of control samples from healthy donors and cancer patients. Assay used: immunoSEQ multiplex PCR; TCRdb lists only in-frame clones, some missing. In the table there are approximately 170,000 clones, just over 90% of which are singletons. V was clipped by 3 bases and J by 7 bases, with 27 bases between them. Germline V CDR1 and CDR2: LNHDA, SQIVND (reference sequence). The CDR3 is 18 residues long. Sequenced input: blood. The V call is TRBV19, the J call TRBJ1-1; D gene unclear. The TCR sequence derives from a woman aged 60 to 75 in good health. CDR3 region: CASSIDVGQPRAGNEAFF. Written as DNA, the CDR3 is TGTGCCAGTAGTATTGATGTCGGGCAACCTAGGGCCGGTAATGAAGCTTTCTTT.